These T cell receptor beta chains were read from a single sample in a study of cytomegalovirus exposure and HLA in healthy donors. TCRdb's copy holds only in-frame clones and misses some; the assay was immunoSEQ multiplex PCR. Of 200,000 or so clones in the sample, nearly 80% were seen once. The specimen was PBMCs. All receptors derive from a woman aged 25 to 39 in good health and CMV-seropositive. Both conserved end residues are part of each CDR3. A D gene is named only where the DNA matches it firmly. Size values are once, few and many counts, or a class for expanded clones, and some rows have none.

NA | TRBJ2-3 | TRBV4-3 | NA | CASSQGGPDTQYF | TGCGCCAGCAGCCAAGGGGGCCCCGATACGCAGTATTTT
NA | TRBJ2-1 | TRBV10-2 | TRBD1 | CASAKGTGGNEQFF | TGCGCCTCGGCTAAAGGGACAGGGGGCAATGAGCAGTTCTTC
NA | TRBJ1-1 | TRBV25-1 | NA | CASRTPGVNTEAFF | TGTGCCAGCCGGACCCCCGGGGTTAACACTGAAGCTTTCTTT
NA | TRBJ2-3 | TRBV4-2 | NA | CASSQESTAGRADTQYF | TGTGCCAGCAGCCAAGAGTCAACTGCGGGAAGGGCAGATACGCAGTATTTT
NA | TRBJ2-7 | TRBV11-2 | NA | CASSLVGAEQYF | TGTGCCAGCAGCTTAGTGGGGGCCGAGCAGTACTTC
NA | TRBJ2-7 | TRBV2 | TRBD1 | CASNRDSAYEQYF | TGTGCCAGCAATCGGGACAGTGCTTACGAGCAGTACTTC
NA | TRBJ1-5 | TRBV28 | NA | CASSYLLGVNQPQHF | TGTGCCAGCAGTTATTTGCTAGGCGTCAATCAGCCCCAGCATTTT
NA | TRBJ1-2 | TRBV5-6 | NA | CASSLNFVGYTF | TGTGCCAGCAGCTTGAATTTCGTGGGCTACACCTTC
NA | TRBJ2-3 | TRBV21-1 | NA | CASSVQCTDTQYF | TGTGCCAGCAGCGTACAATGTACAGATACGCAGTATTTT
NA | TRBJ2-7 | TRBV18 | NA | CASSPTRQASYEQYF | TGTGCCAGCTCACCCACCCGACAGGCGTCCTACGAGCAGTACTTC
NA | TRBJ1-2 | TRBV10-2 | NA | CASSDWDTDPYGYTF | TGCGCCAGCAGTGATTGGGACACCGATCCCTATGGCTACACCTTC
NA | TRBJ2-7 | TRBV5-1 | TRBD2 | CASSLRTSGSSSYEQYF | TGCGCCAGCAGCCTACGGACTAGCGGGAGTTCTTCCTACGAGCAGTACTTC
NA | TRBJ1-1 | TRBV7-9 | NA | CASSLVAGNTEAFF | TGTGCCAGCAGCTTAGTGGCGGGGAACACTGAAGCTTTCTTT
NA | TRBJ1-1 | TRBV2 | NA | CASIGGNTEAFF | TGTGCCAGCATCGGCGGGAACACTGAAGCTTTCTTT
NA | TRBJ1-6 | TRBV1 | NA | CTSINRGHPYNSPLHF | TGCACCAGCATAAACAGGGGGCATCCCTATAATTCACCCCTCCACTTT
NA | TRBJ2-1 | TRBV7-8 | TRBD2 | CASSLVGLAGREQFF | TGTGCCAGCAGCTTAGTGGGACTAGCGGGTCGTGAGCAGTTCTTC
NA | TRBJ2-7 | TRBV2 | TRBD2 | CASIAGVYYEQYF | TGTGCCAGCATCGCGGGAGTCTACTACGAGCAGTACTTC
NA | TRBJ2-7 | TRBV7-9 | TRBD1 | CASSKMRGLDAYEQYF | TGTGCCAGCAGCAAAATGAGGGGGCTGGATGCTTACGAGCAGTACTTC
NA | TRBJ1-2 | TRBV10-3 | TRBD1 | CAISDITGTGAVGYTF | TGTGCCATCAGTGACATAACCGGGACAGGGGCTGTTGGCTACACCTTC
few | TRBJ2-5 | TRBV5-6 | TRBD2 | CASSPLTGGGEQYF | TGTGCCAGCAGCCCCCTGACGGGGGGAGGGGAGCAGTACTTC
NA | TRBJ1-2 | TRBV6-5 | NA | CASSRGISPYGYTF | TGTGCCAGCAGCCGGGGAATTTCTCCCTATGGCTACACCTTC
NA | TRBJ2-7 | TRBV5-1 | NA | CASRPLGEWSEQYF | TGCGCCAGCAGGCCTCTTGGAGAGTGGAGCGAGCAGTACTTC
NA | TRBJ2-7 | TRBV10-2 | TRBD2 | CASSNEGLAMSEQYF | TGCGCCAGCAGTAACGAAGGACTAGCGATGAGCGAGCAGTACTTC
NA | TRBJ1-2 | TRBV19 | TRBD1 | CASSNPGTALAYGYTF | TGTGCCAGTAGTAACCCCGGGACAGCCCTGGCCTATGGCTACACCTTC
NA | TRBJ1-2 | TRBV5-1 | NA | CASSSRDVKVGGYIF | TGCGCCAGCAGCTCGCGTGATGTGAAGGTAGGAGGCTACATCTTC
once | TRBJ1-1 | TRBV6-5 | NA | CASSYLKAQGWVEAFF | TGTGCCAGCAGTTACCTAAAAGCACAGGGTTGGGTCGAAGCTTTCTTT
once | TRBJ2-1 | TRBV10-1 | NA | CASSEGGLRLYNEQFF | TGCGCCAGCAGTGAGGGGGGCCTTCGACTATACAATGAGCAGTTCTTC
once | TRBJ1-2 | TRBV6-6 | TRBD1 | CASSYSDRGFGYTF | TGTGCCAGCAGTTACTCGGACAGGGGATTTGGCTACACCTTC
NA | TRBJ2-1 | TRBV20-1 | TRBD2 | CLTEAGGEQFF | TGCCTAACGGAAGCGGGAGGTGAGCAGTTCTTC
NA | TRBJ2-5 | TRBV6-6 | TRBD2 | CASSAPSGKGTQYF | TGTGCCAGCAGTGCTCCTAGCGGGAAGGGGACCCAGTACTTC
NA | TRBJ1-1 | TRBV5-1 | TRBD1 | CASSPPGTGGVMNTEAFF | TGCGCCAGCAGCCCCCCAGGGACAGGGGGTGTAATGAACACTGAAGCTTTCTTT
NA | TRBJ1-5 | TRBV5-6 | NA | CASSIRVGGPQHF | TGTGCCAGCAGCATCAGGGTGGGAGGGCCCCAGCATTTT
NA | TRBJ2-7 | TRBV21-1 | NA | CAARDSCNEQYF | TGTGCCGCCCGGGACAGCTGCAACGAGCAGTACTTC
few | TRBJ2-7 | TRBV7-9 | TRBD1 | CASSYTGTGSYEQYF | TGTGCCAGCAGCTACACCGGGACAGGCTCCTACGAGCAGTACTTC
NA | TRBJ2-2 | TRBV11-2 | TRBD2 | CASSYSGRNTGELFF | TGTGCCAGCAGCTATAGCGGGAGAAACACCGGGGAGCTGTTTTTT
NA | TRBJ1-5 | TRBV7-2 | NA | CASSLIPGVSNQPQHF | TGTGCCAGCAGCTTAATCCCAGGGGTAAGCAATCAGCCCCAGCATTTT
NA | TRBJ2-5 | TRBV6-4 | NA | CASSLDSRTPIWDQETQYF | TGTGCCAGCAGTTTGGACAGCCGGACTCCTATCTGGGACCAAGAGACCCAGTACTTC
NA | TRBJ1-3 | TRBV29-1 | NA | CSVEDPGSTIYF | TGCAGCGTTGAAGATCCCGGTAGCACCATATATTTT
NA | TRBJ2-2 | TRBV6-1 | NA | CASVVGAWTGELFF | TGTGCCAGCGTGGTGGGGGCGTGGACCGGGGAGCTGTTTTTT
NA | TRBJ1-5 | TRBV28 | TRBD1 | CASSFQGALGNQPQHF | TGTGCCAGCAGTTTTCAGGGGGCATTAGGCAATCAGCCCCAGCATTTT
once | TRBJ1-2 | TRBV29-1 | TRBD1 | CSAWRAGTGFNYGYTF | TGCAGCGCCTGGAGGGCCGGGACAGGTTTCAACTATGGCTACACCTTC
once | TRBJ2-7 | TRBV5-6 | NA | CASSPRTSPYEQYF | TGTGCCAGCAGCCCCCGGACATCGCCCTACGAGCAGTACTTC
NA | TRBJ1-1 | TRBV19 | NA | CASSIGLGAASTEAFF | TGTGCCAGTAGTATAGGTCTGGGAGCCGCGAGCACTGAAGCTTTCTTT
NA | TRBJ2-7 | TRBV19 | TRBD2 | CASSRAGPSYEQYF | TGTGCCAGTAGTAGAGCGGGACCGTCCTACGAGCAGTACTTC
NA | TRBJ2-7 | TRBV5-6 | TRBD1 | CASSYRGPYEQYF | TGTGCCAGCAGCTACAGGGGCCCATACGAGCAGTACTTC
NA | TRBJ2-1 | TRBV6-1 | TRBD1 | CASSEGQGDYNEQFF | TGTGCCAGCAGTGAAGGACAGGGGGACTACAATGAGCAGTTCTTC
NA | TRBJ2-3 | TRBV6-5 | TRBD2 | CATTSGGPNTDTQYF | TGTGCCACCACGAGCGGGGGGCCAAACACAGATACGCAGTATTTT
NA | TRBJ1-2 | TRBV11-2 | NA | CASRSGGGLGGHGYTF | TGTGCCAGCAGATCGGGGGGGGGCCTCGGGGGTCATGGCTACACCTTC
NA | TRBJ1-2 | TRBV27 | NA | CASSLLGGTGGYTF | TGTGCCAGCAGTCTTCTGGGGGGGACCGGGGGCTACACCTTC
NA | TRBJ1-5 | TRBV15 | NA | CATSRDRPNSNQPQHF | TGTGCCACCAGCAGGGACAGACCTAATAGCAATCAGCCCCAGCATTTT
NA | TRBJ2-7 | TRBV5-1 | TRBD2 | CASRVTSGSSYEQYF | TGCGCCAGCAGGGTAACTAGCGGGAGTAGCTACGAGCAGTACTTC